This T cell receptor (beta chain) originates from a study of blood T cell repertoires in COVID-19. Assay: immunoSEQ multiplex PCR; the TCRdb copy retains only in-frame clones and omits some. This sample has more than 95,000 clones, with 82% found just once. The sequencing sample was made of peripheral blood. This TCR came from a man aged 55 to 69 with acute or convalescent COVID-19.

CDR3 DNA sequence: TGTGCCAGCAGCTTTGATCTGAAGAGGAATGAGCAGTTCTTC. Encoded protein: CASSFDLKRNEQFF. The V call is TRBV7-3, the J call TRBJ2-1, with D uncertain. V shed 3 bases and J shed 7 bases, with 13 bases lying between them. Germline values: CDR1 SGHTA, CDR2 FQGTGA. The CDR3 length is 14 residues.